The clone carrying this TCR beta chain was seen only a few times. Full-length variable regions came from constant-region reverse primers plus semi-nested Nested Universal Primer A PCR. TCRdb ran MiXCR on the 5' RACE reads and lists one entry per CDR3 protein. The sample records about 40,000 distinct CDR3 sequences, approximately 20% being singletons. Naive CD4+ T cells were purified with Tregs depleted by CD25. This TCR was recovered from a female donor with breast cancer. Sequenced sample: naive CD4+ T cells sorted from a lymph node. Subset of the sample: naive CD4+ T cells, CD4+CD45RA+CD25-.

Here the CDR3 reads CATGSAGGLEREQYF. CDR3 in DNA: TGTGCCACCGGATCGGCGGGAGGGCTTGAGCGCGAGCAGTACTTC. This sequence joins TRBV24-1 and TRBJ2-7; 9 bases are a match to TRBD2. The germline V gene has CDR1 KGHDR and CDR2 SFDVKD. Trimming removed 9 bases from V and 6 bases from J; junction bases left unmatched: 14. The CDR3 is 15 amino acids.